The rows below give T cell receptor beta chains drawn from one sample of a study of T cell responses to AZD1222 COVID-19 vaccine. Produced via immunoSEQ multiplex PCR; TCRdb's table is partial and in-frame only. The table shows more than 140,000 clones, with roughly 90% occurring only once. Sequenced material: peripheral blood, taken on day 0 of AZD1222 vaccination. These receptors came from an adult in good health. The CDR3 runs from the conserved cysteine through the conserved F or W. The order of the fields is J gene, clone size, V gene, D gene, CDR3 protein, CDR3 DNA. A D gene is named only where the DNA matches it firmly. A clone size is listed for some rows: how often the clone was seen (once, few, many), or a class if it is expanded.

J gene: TRBJ2-7
clone size: .
V gene: TRBV5-1
D gene: TRBD1
CDR3 protein: CASSWGQGTEQYF
CDR3 DNA: TGCGCCAGCAGCTGGGGACAGGGAACCGAGCAGTACTTC

J gene: TRBJ1-3
clone size: .
V gene: TRBV6-5
D gene: TRBD1
CDR3 protein: CASRDRSSGNTIYF
CDR3 DNA: TGTGCCAGCAGGGACAGGAGCTCTGGAAACACCATATATTTT

J gene: TRBJ1-2
clone size: .
V gene: TRBV9
D gene: .
CDR3 protein: CASSVENRPVKYGYTF
CDR3 DNA: TGTGCCAGCAGCGTGGAAAACAGACCAGTAAAGTATGGCTACACCTTC

J gene: TRBJ2-3
clone size: .
V gene: TRBV30
D gene: .
CDR3 protein: CAWSRGGSTDTQYF
CDR3 DNA: TGTGCCTGGAGTAGGGGGGGATCCACAGATACGCAGTATTTT

J gene: TRBJ2-1
clone size: .
V gene: TRBV18
D gene: TRBD2
CDR3 protein: CASSPPGTSGDSEQFF
CDR3 DNA: TGTGCCAGCTCACCACCCGGGACTAGCGGGGACAGTGAGCAGTTCTTC

J gene: TRBJ1-5
clone size: .
V gene: TRBV25-1
D gene: .
CDR3 protein: CASSTQGLDQPQHF
CDR3 DNA: TGTGCCAGCAGTACACAGGGCCTTGACCAGCCCCAGCATTTT

J gene: TRBJ2-4
clone size: .
V gene: TRBV28
D gene: TRBD2
CDR3 protein: CASSLAGVSENIQYF
CDR3 DNA: TGTGCCAGCAGTTTAGCGGGGGTGTCGGAAAACATTCAGTACTTC

J gene: TRBJ1-6
clone size: once
V gene: TRBV11-2
D gene: .
CDR3 protein: CASSPVRGLNSPLHF
CDR3 DNA: TGTGCCAGCAGCCCGGTTCGCGGACTTAATTCACCCCTCCACTTT

J gene: TRBJ1-5
clone size: once
V gene: TRBV27
D gene: TRBD1
CDR3 protein: CASSPGPVAGTGDFNSNQPQHF
CDR3 DNA: TGTGCCAGCAGTCCCGGGCCGGTCGCGGGGACAGGAGATTTTAATAGCAATCAGCCCCAGCATTTT

J gene: TRBJ2-5
clone size: .
V gene: TRBV19
D gene: .
CDR3 protein: CASSIIATGKETQYF
CDR3 DNA: TGTGCCAGTAGTATAATTGCGACGGGTAAAGAGACCCAGTACTTC

J gene: TRBJ1-2
clone size: .
V gene: TRBV12-2
D gene: .
CDR3 protein: CASRLGYRGNYGYTF
CDR3 DNA: TGTGCAAGTCGCTTAGGGTACAGGGGTAACTATGGCTACACCTTC

J gene: TRBJ1-2
clone size: .
V gene: TRBV29-1
D gene: TRBD1
CDR3 protein: CSGGDSPQGYTF
CDR3 DNA: TGCAGCGGGGGGGACAGTCCTCAAGGCTACACCTTC

J gene: TRBJ2-5
clone size: .
V gene: TRBV5-1
D gene: TRBD2
CDR3 protein: CASSLEGGALFGETQYF
CDR3 DNA: TGCGCCAGCAGCCTGGAGGGAGGGGCCTTATTTGGAGAGACCCAGTACTTC

J gene: TRBJ2-1
clone size: .
V gene: TRBV7-8
D gene: TRBD2
CDR3 protein: CASSLQIAGTYNEQFF
CDR3 DNA: TGTGCCAGCAGCTTACAGATAGCGGGTACTTACAATGAGCAGTTCTTC

J gene: TRBJ2-5
clone size: .
V gene: TRBV18
D gene: TRBD1
CDR3 protein: CASSLRDRGQETQYF
CDR3 DNA: TGTGCCAGCTCGCTCCGGGACAGGGGGCAAGAGACCCAGTACTTC

J gene: TRBJ1-1
clone size: .
V gene: TRBV20-1
D gene: .
CDR3 protein: CSASWDTEAFF
CDR3 DNA: TGCAGTGCTAGCTGGGACACTGAAGCTTTCTTT

J gene: TRBJ2-1
clone size: .
V gene: TRBV13
D gene: TRBD2
CDR3 protein: CASSLGLADHNEQFF
CDR3 DNA: TGTGCCAGCAGCTTAGGACTAGCGGACCACAATGAGCAGTTCTTC

J gene: TRBJ1-3
clone size: .
V gene: TRBV14
D gene: .
CDR3 protein: CASSQEVYGNTIYF
CDR3 DNA: TGTGCCAGCAGCCAAGAAGTCTACGGAAACACCATATATTTT

J gene: TRBJ1-4
clone size: .
V gene: TRBV6-1
D gene: .
CDR3 protein: CASSAHPGRGATNEKLFF
CDR3 DNA: TGTGCCAGCAGTGCCCACCCAGGGAGGGGGGCAACTAATGAAAAACTGTTTTTT

J gene: TRBJ1-5
clone size: once
V gene: TRBV21-1
D gene: .
CDR3 protein: CASSKAGKKGQPQHF
CDR3 DNA: TGTGCCAGCAGCAAAGCGGGGAAGAAGGGTCAGCCCCAGCATTTT

J gene: TRBJ1-6
clone size: .
V gene: TRBV5-1
D gene: TRBD1
CDR3 protein: CASSFQGGSYNSPLHF
CDR3 DNA: TGCGCCAGCAGCTTTCAGGGGGGCTCCTATAATTCACCCCTCCACTTT

J gene: TRBJ1-1
clone size: .
V gene: TRBV9
D gene: .
CDR3 protein: CASSVDPQGYTEAFF
CDR3 DNA: TGTGCCAGCAGCGTCGACCCACAGGGCTACACTGAAGCTTTCTTT

J gene: TRBJ1-5
clone size: .
V gene: TRBV6-1
D gene: .
CDR3 protein: CASSDNFGVGKDTGQPQHF
CDR3 DNA: TGTGCCAGCAGTGATAACTTCGGGGTAGGGAAGGACACGGGTCAGCCCCAGCATTTT

J gene: TRBJ1-5
clone size: .
V gene: TRBV6-2/TRBV6-3
D gene: .
CDR3 protein: CASSPYSNQPQHF
CDR3 DNA: TGTGCCAGCAGCCCCTATAGCAATCAGCCCCAGCATTTT

J gene: TRBJ2-1
clone size: .
V gene: TRBV13
D gene: TRBD1
CDR3 protein: CASSPRDRGNNEQFF
CDR3 DNA: TGTGCCAGCAGCCCCCGGGACAGGGGTAACAATGAGCAGTTCTTC